A selection of T cell receptor beta chains follows, all from one sample in a study of OX40 agonist ivuxolimab in advanced cancers. The assay was immunoSEQ multiplex PCR, and TCRdb's table has in-frame clones only and misses some. The table shows 10,000 to 15,000 clones, with around four fifths occurring only once. The input for sequencing was CD4+ or CD8+ T cells sorted from blood, taken in a trial of the OX40 agonist ivuxolimab. These receptors came from an adult with an advanced solid tumor such as melanoma, head and neck, liver or kidney cancer. The CDR3 runs from the conserved cysteine through the conserved F or W. A D gene is named only where the DNA matches it firmly. Only part of the rows carry a size: once, few, many, or a class if the clone is expanded.

size | D | J | V | CDR3 | DNA
once | . | TRBJ2-1 | TRBV10-3 | CAISEQGGYNEQFF | TGTGCCATCAGTGAGCAGGGTGGGTACAATGAGCAGTTCTTC
. | . | TRBJ1-4 | TRBV5-5 | CASSLGETDNEKLFF | TGTGCCAGCAGCTTGGGGGAGACGGATAATGAAAAACTGTTTTTT
. | . | TRBJ2-7 | TRBV14 | CASSQDLVGDYEQYF | TGTGCCAGCAGCCAAGATTTGGTTGGGGATTACGAGCAGTACTTC
. | TRBD1 | TRBJ2-7 | TRBV5-1 | CASSLGDSNYEQYF | TGCGCCAGCAGCTTGGGGGACAGTAACTACGAGCAGTACTTC
few | TRBD2 | TRBJ2-2 | TRBV4-1 | CASSQGTSGNTGELFF | TGCGCCAGCAGCCAAGGGACTAGCGGGAACACCGGGGAGCTGTTTTTT
. | . | TRBJ2-2 | TRBV18 | CASSPENGELFF | TGTGCCAGCTCACCAGAGAACGGGGAGCTGTTTTTT
medium-sized | TRBD1 | TRBJ2-7 | TRBV25-1 | CASSPGTGLYEQYF | TGTGCCAGCAGCCCCGGGACAGGACTTTACGAGCAGTACTTC
. | . | TRBJ1-5 | TRBV7-9 | CASSPTASNQPQHF | TGTGCCAGCAGCCCTACAGCTAGCAATCAGCCCCAGCATTTT
. | . | TRBJ1-2 | TRBV7-9 | CASSLARGYTF | TGTGCCAGCAGCTTAGCGCGAGGCTACACCTTC
. | TRBD1 | TRBJ2-7 | TRBV6-5 | CASRDRDPSSYEQYF | TGTGCCAGCAGGGACAGGGATCCCTCGTCCTACGAGCAGTACTTC
. | . | TRBJ1-2 | TRBV13 | CASSLHRAGYTF | TGTGCCAGCAGCCTCCACAGGGCCGGCTACACCTTC
. | . | TRBJ2-2 | TRBV21-1 | CASSKVRTRTGELFF | TGTGCCAGCAGCAAAGTTAGAACTAGGACCGGGGAGCTGTTTTTT
. | . | TRBJ2-1 | TRBV5-1 | CASREAESSYNEQFF | TGCGCCAGCAGGGAGGCGGAAAGCTCCTACAATGAGCAGTTCTTC
. | TRBD1 | TRBJ1-2 | TRBV4-2 | CASSLSGTGAMIHYGYTF | TGTGCCAGCAGCTTGTCCGGGACAGGGGCCATGATTCACTATGGCTACACCTTC
. | TRBD1 | TRBJ2-7 | TRBV7-6 | CASSSLGQGSYEQYF | TGTGCCAGCAGCTCGCTGGGACAGGGCTCCTACGAGCAGTACTTC
medium-sized | . | TRBJ2-2 | TRBV30 | CAWIARANTGELFF | TGTGCCTGGATTGCCAGAGCGAACACCGGGGAGCTGTTTTTT
. | . | TRBJ2-7 | TRBV7-8 | CASSPNMAYEQYF | TGTGCCAGCAGTCCCAACATGGCCTACGAGCAGTACTTC
. | TRBD1 | TRBJ2-7 | TRBV19 | CASSITSGQTYEQYF | TGTGCCAGTAGTATTACCTCGGGACAGACCTACGAGCAGTACTTC
. | . | TRBJ1-5 | TRBV10-1 | CASKQQGGQPQHF | TGCGCCAGCAAGCAACAGGGAGGTCAGCCCCAGCATTTT
few | . | TRBJ2-7 | TRBV10-2 | CASSDVNSYEQYF | TGCGCCAGCAGCGATGTTAACTCCTACGAGCAGTACTTC
. | TRBD2 | TRBJ2-1 | TRBV4-1 | CASSQDGLAGGNEQFF | TGTGCCAGCAGCCAAGACGGACTAGCGGGAGGTAATGAGCAGTTCTTC
many | . | TRBJ1-6 | TRBV28 | CASSRRGGSPLHF | TGTGCCAGCAGCCGCAGGGGTGGTTCACCCCTCCACTTT
medium-sized | . | TRBJ2-1 | TRBV7-9 | CASQGLLSSYNEQFF | TGTGCCAGCCAAGGGCTACTGAGCTCCTACAATGAGCAGTTCTTC
few | . | TRBJ2-1 | TRBV6-1 | CASSDLVGNEQFF | TGTGCCAGCAGTGATCTAGTGGGGAATGAGCAGTTCTTC
. | . | TRBJ2-3 | TRBV6-1 | CASSEARGSTDTQYF | TGTGCCAGCAGTGAAGCGCGGGGTAGCACAGATACGCAGTATTTT